This T cell receptor beta chain was sequenced for a study of blood T cells in healthy people across ages. Whole-study findings and limits: Strong correlation linked observed beta diversity and percent naive T cells. It was not known whether donors were CMV positive (a possible confounder of expanded clonotype changes).

On this clonotype itself: Its matching antigen is unknown.

Per sample, at least 6 micrograms of total RNA were extracted. A second PCR of about 7 to 12 cycles used a sample-barcoded 5' primer and a J-beta primer mix. Tags on each cDNA molecule came from a template-switch adaptor with 12 random nucleotides. TCRdb used MiXCR to reprocess the 5' RACE reads, holding one entry per CDR3 protein. The sample carries 650,000 to 800,000 distinct CDR3 sequences, about 42% recorded once. V was clipped by 2 bases and J by 0 bases, with 7 bases between them. The germline V gene encodes CDR1 SEHNR and CDR2 FQNEAQ (reference sequence). The CDR3 contains 15 residues. Sequencing was carried out using blood. The rearrangement uses TRBV7-9 and TRBJ1-4; D not resolved. The source is a man between 60 and 75 years old in good health. CDR3 coding DNA: TGTGCCAGCAGCTTAATAACAGCAACTAATGAAAAACTGTTTTTT. Translated: CASSLITATNEKLFF.